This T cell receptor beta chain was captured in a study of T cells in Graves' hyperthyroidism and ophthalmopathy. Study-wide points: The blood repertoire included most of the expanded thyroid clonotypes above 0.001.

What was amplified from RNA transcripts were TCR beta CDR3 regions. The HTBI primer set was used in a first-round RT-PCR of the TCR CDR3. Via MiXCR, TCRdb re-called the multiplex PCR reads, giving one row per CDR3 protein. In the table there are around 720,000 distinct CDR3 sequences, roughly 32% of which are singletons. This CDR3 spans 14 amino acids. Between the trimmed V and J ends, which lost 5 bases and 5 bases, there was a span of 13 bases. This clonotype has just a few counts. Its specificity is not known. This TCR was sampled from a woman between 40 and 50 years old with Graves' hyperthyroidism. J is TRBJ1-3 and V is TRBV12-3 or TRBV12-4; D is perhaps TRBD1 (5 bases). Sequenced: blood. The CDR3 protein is CASSPRDRRNTIYF. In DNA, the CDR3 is TGTGCCAGCAGTCCACGGGACCGAAGAAACACCATATATTTT.